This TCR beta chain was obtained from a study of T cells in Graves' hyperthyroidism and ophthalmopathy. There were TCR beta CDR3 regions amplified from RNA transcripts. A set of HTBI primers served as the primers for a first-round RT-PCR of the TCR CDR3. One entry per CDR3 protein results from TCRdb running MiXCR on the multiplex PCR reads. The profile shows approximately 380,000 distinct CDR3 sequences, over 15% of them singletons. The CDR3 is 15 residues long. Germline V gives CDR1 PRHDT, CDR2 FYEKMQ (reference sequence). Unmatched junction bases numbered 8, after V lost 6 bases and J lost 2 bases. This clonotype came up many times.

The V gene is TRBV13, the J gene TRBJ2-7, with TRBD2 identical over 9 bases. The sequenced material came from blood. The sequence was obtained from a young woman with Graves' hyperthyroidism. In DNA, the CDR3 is TGTGCCAGCAGTTGGGGCCAGCGGGGGGCCTACGAGCAGTACTTC. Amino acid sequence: CASSWGQRGAYEQYF.